The clone carrying this T cell receptor beta chain came up a few times. Its antigen is unknown. Both 60 Vbeta primers and 13 Jbeta primers went into the PCR. Repertoires were generated with immunoSEQ multiplex PCR, while TCRdb's copy carries only in-frame clones and drops some. Of roughly 110,000 clones in the sample, more than 60% were seen once. The V gene end was trimmed by 5 bases and the J gene end by 4 bases; junction bases not matched to a gene: 8. The germline gives CDR1 LNHDA, CDR2 SQIVND (reference sequence). This CDR3 comprises 15 residues. This sample is part of a study of cytomegalovirus exposure and HLA in healthy donors. Whole-study findings and limits: Certain indistinguishable V segments, among them TRBV6-2 and TRBV6-3, were excluded. Earlier findings revealed that most TCR beta V segments proved productive either about 90% or about 30% of the time. Reported results showed that the classifier diagnosed cytomegalovirus status with high specificity and sensitivity.

This rearrangement joins TRBV19 to TRBJ2-1, with 7 nucleotides matching TRBD1. The sequencing sample was made of PBMCs. The sequence came from a man in his forties or fifties in good health and CMV-seronegative. The DNA of the CDR3 is TGTGCCAGTAGTCAAGCCGGGACAGCATACAATGAGCAGTTCTTC. It specifies CASSQAGTAYNEQFF.